This T cell receptor (beta chain) originates from a study of blood T cell repertoires in COVID-19 (dated by TCRdb to the early 2020s). About the full investigation: Collaborator samples came from the United States, Italy and Spain and covered acute and convalescent phases of COVID-19. Deeply sampled blood TCRbeta repertoires from subjects exposed to, actively infected with, or recovered from COVID-19 were included in the dataset. Samples came from the ongoing ImmuneRACE study (first 160 participants) plus 1,254 subjects from 6 global collaborators. HLA class I and class II types, where available, came from metadata supplied by the sample provider rather than from assay-based typing. The repertoires were released in a freely available public database intended as a resource for research on the immune response to SARS-CoV-2. The sample metadata nearly always contained a de-identified subject ID, COVID-19 status, age in years and sex. The prospective study material was composed of cDNA or gDNA derived from T cells, B-cell-depleted T cells, or PBMCs.

The germline V gene gives CDR1 as MGHDK and CDR2 as SYGVNS. V is shortened by 4 bases, J by 10 bases, and the region joining them spans 8 bases. Inclusive of the bounding cysteine and phenylalanine, the CDR3 is 11 residues long. Only CDR3 DNA is held: 33 bases, read in frame from base 1. The immunoSEQ Assay, a bias-controlled multiplex PCR, was used to amplify TCRbeta CDR3 regions from genomic DNA. Turning to the authors' computational methods: Nucleated cell counts per sample were estimated from amplification of reference gene primers within the assay. To quantify the absolute abundance of each unique TCRbeta CDR3 rearrangement, sequence reads were collapsed and filtered. Productive Simpson clonality was computed per sample as the square root of Simpson's diversity index over productive rearrangements. TCRdb provides this immuneACCESS table in a form limited to in-frame rearrangements. Some clones are lacking; in checked studies, under half of them reflect an unresolved V gene, and why the rest are absent is not known. V and J calls plus clone size are reproduced from that table; the DNA served to infer D and trimming. The sample contains about 68,000 clones, around 84% of them found a single time. Around 4% of the sample belongs to the ten largest clones.

Points the paper makes about the study in general: Clinical and demographic metadata were provided uncurated, with the amount varying by source and participant.

Concerning this clone: Its antigen has not been determined. One base away there is no much larger clone; base qualities are not given.

Each collaborating institution followed its own protocols to collect whole blood in K2EDTA tubes. Collaborator samples were shipped for TCRbeta analysis as frozen whole blood, isolated PBMCs, or DNA extracted from either sample type. The sequence came from a man between 45 and 60 years old with acute or convalescent COVID-19. The specimen was peripheral blood. Here the chain combines TRBV25-1 and TRBJ2-1, and perhaps TRBD1 as D gene, on 6 matching bases. The bases read TGTGCCAGCAGTGTGGGGGCAGAGCAGTTCTTC. The translation is CASSVGAEQFF.